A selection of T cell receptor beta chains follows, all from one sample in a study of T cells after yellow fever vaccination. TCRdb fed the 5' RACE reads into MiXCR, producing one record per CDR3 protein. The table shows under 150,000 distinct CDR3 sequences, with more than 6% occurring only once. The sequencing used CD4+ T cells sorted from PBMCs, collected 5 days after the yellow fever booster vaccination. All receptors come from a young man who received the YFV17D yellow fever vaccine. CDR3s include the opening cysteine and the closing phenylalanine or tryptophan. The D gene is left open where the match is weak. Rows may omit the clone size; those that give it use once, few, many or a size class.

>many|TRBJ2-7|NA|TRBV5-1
TGCGCCAGCAGCCCCGGGGTTAACGAGCAGTACTTC
CASSPGVNEQYF
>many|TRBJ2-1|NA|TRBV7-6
TGTGCCAGCAGCACCCATACCCATGAGCAGTTCTTC
CASSTHTHEQFF
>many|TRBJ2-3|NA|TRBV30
TGTGCCTGGAGTGTGGTCTCTGGGGTAGATACGCAGTATTTT
CAWSVVSGVDTQYF
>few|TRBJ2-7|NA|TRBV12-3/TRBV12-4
TGTGCCAGCAGTTTGCTCGCGAGCTCCTACGAGCAGTACTTC
CASSLLASSYEQYF
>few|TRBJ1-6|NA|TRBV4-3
TGCGCCAGCAGCCAAGGTTGGACCAATTCACCCCTCCACTTT
CASSQGWTNSPLHF
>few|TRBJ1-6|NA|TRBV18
TGTGCCAGCTCACCAAGCGATACTTCACCCCTCCACTTT
CASSPSDTSPLHF
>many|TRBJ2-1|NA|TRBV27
TGTGCCAGCGGTCCAGGAAGCTCCTACAATGAGCAGTTCTTC
CASGPGSSYNEQFF
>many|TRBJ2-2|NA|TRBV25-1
TGTGCCAGCAGTGACGGGGGTAACACCGGGGAGCTGTTTTTT
CASSDGGNTGELFF
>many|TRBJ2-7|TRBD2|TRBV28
TGTGCCAGCAGTTTTAGCGGGAGGGCCTACGAGCAGTACTTC
CASSFSGRAYEQYF
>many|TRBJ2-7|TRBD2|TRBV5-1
TGCGCCAGCAGCCTCGACCCGGGACTAGCCTACGAGCAGTACTTC
CASSLDPGLAYEQYF
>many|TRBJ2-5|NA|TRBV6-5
TGTGCCAGCAGTTACTCGAAAGAGACCCAGTACTTC
CASSYSKETQYF
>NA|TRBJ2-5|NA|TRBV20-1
TGCAGTGCCGCGGCTCAAGAGACCCAGTACTTC
CSAAAQETQYF
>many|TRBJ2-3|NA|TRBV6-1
TGTGCCAGCTCACAGGGAGTTGGAACAGATACGCAGTATTTT
CASSQGVGTDTQYF
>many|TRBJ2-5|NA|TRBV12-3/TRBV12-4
TGTGCCAGCAGTTTCGGAATAGGAGAGACCCAGTACTTC
CASSFGIGETQYF
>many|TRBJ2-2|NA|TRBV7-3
TGTGCCAGCAGCTTAACGATCGGATCCCACACCGGGGAGCTGTTTTTT
CASSLTIGSHTGELFF
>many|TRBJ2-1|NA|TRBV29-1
TGCAGCGTCGCTAAAGGGAGCTCCTACAATGAGCAGTTCTTC
CSVAKGSSYNEQFF
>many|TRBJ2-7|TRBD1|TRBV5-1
TGCGCCAGCAGCTCTTTTTGGGGACCGGGACAGTCCTACGAGCAGTACTTC
CASSSFWGPGQSYEQYF
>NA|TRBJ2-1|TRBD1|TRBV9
TGTGCCAGCAGCTCTGGACAGGGGTACAATGAGCAGTTCTTC
CASSSGQGYNEQFF
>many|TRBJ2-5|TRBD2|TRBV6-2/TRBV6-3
TGTGCCAGCTGCTCGGGAGGGCTGAAGACCCAGTACTTC
CASCSGGLKTQYF
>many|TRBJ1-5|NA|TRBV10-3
TGTGCCATCGGTGAGGGAGTTAATCAGCCCCAGCATTTT
CAIGEGVNQPQHF
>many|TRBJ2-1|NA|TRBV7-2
TGTGCCAGCAGCTTAATCGGCGGAGTCTACAATGAGCAGTTCTTC
CASSLIGGVYNEQFF
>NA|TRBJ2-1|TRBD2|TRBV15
TGTGCCACCGCAAGAGGACTAGCGGGGCGGGGCTCCTACAATGAGCAGTTCTTC
CATARGLAGRGSYNEQFF
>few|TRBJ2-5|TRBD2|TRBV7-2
TGTGCCAGCAGCTTAGACGCTAGCGGGAGTTACCAAGAGACCCAGTACTTC
CASSLDASGSYQETQYF